The clone carrying this T cell receptor (beta chain) was found a few times. The antigen is undetermined. The CDR3 sequence is 16 residues long. CDR1 is KGHSH and CDR2 is LQKENI in the germline V gene. The V gene end was trimmed by 3 bases and the J gene end by 6 bases; junction bases not matched to a gene: 14. The data originate from a study of HIV-infected children after antiretroviral therapy interruption. Study in general: EBV and CMV exposure was recorded in most children.

General study points: Naive CD4+ CDR3 sharing between time points fell after interruption began.

A 3' RACE protocol on RNA, with unique molecular identifiers, produced the TCR library. MiXCR, applied by TCRdb to the 3' RACE reads, yields one record per CDR3 protein. The repertoire holds more than 85,000 distinct CDR3 sequences, 6.9% seen once, with about 1.1% in the top ten. Sample treatment: PENTA 11 planned treatment interruption arm or continuous ART arm. Sequencing was performed on CD45RA+ CD4+ T cells from PBMCs, pooled from several time points, taken from a donor given antiretroviral therapy, either interrupted or continuous. Subset noted: naive CD4+ CD45RA+ CD45RO- T cells. The TCR originated in a pool of human donors with HIV. This chain joins TRBV18 and TRBJ2-7; 7 bases are a match to TRBD1. DNA for the CDR3: TGTGCCAGCTCACCGAACATCCGGGACAGAAGAGCCGAGCAGTACTTC. Amino acid sequence: CASSPNIRDRRAEQYF.